This TCR beta chain derives from a study of blood T cell repertoires in COVID-19 (dated by TCRdb to 2020 to 2021). Some background on the complete study: Samples covering the acute and convalescent phases of COVID-19 were provided by collaborators in the United States, Italy and Spain. The prospective study material was composed of cDNA or gDNA derived from T cells, B-cell-depleted T cells, or PBMCs. A de-identified subject ID, COVID-19 status, age in years and sex were almost always included in the sample metadata. Samples were obtained from the ongoing ImmuneRACE study (first 160 participants) and from 1,254 subjects provided by 6 global collaborators. Subjects who had been exposed to COVID-19, were actively infected with it, or had recovered from it provided the deeply sampled blood TCRbeta repertoires that made up the dataset. The repertoires were released in a freely available public database meant as a resource for research on the immune response to SARS-CoV-2. Where available, HLA class I and class II types were obtained from metadata supplied by the sample provider rather than from assay-based typing. General study outcomes and caveats: The amount of clinical and demographic metadata varied by source and participant and was provided uncurated.

The collaborating institutions used their own protocols to collect whole blood in K2EDTA tubes. For TCRbeta analysis, collaborators shipped samples in one of three forms: frozen whole blood, isolated PBMCs, or DNA extracted from either of those sample types. CDR1 and CDR2, looked up from the germline V gene, are MNHEY and SVGEGT. The CDR3 starts with the cysteine, ends with the phenylalanine, and has 19 residues. Of the read, only the CDR3 DNA is kept; its 57 bases are in frame from base 1. V drops 4 bases and J drops 0 bases, leaving 19 bases in between. As to this clone: Its recognized antigen is unknown. No per-base quality is available; no much larger clone lies one base away.

TCRbeta CDR3 regions were amplified from genomic DNA using the immunoSEQ Assay, a bias-controlled multiplex PCR. Regarding the original processing steps: The number of nucleated cells in each sample was estimated by amplification of reference gene primers within the assay. To quantify the absolute abundance of each unique TCRbeta CDR3 rearrangement, sequence reads were collapsed and filtered. For each sample, productive Simpson clonality was calculated as the square root of Simpson's diversity index across productive rearrangements. Here the immuneACCESS table is served through TCRdb, limited to in-frame sequences with V and J called. Missing clones are a known gap in these copies; in checked studies unresolved V genes cover under half, and the rest lacks a known reason. The DNA was the basis for D and trimming; V, J and clone size are from that table. The sample table shows about 45,000 clones, and 80% are seen once. Together, the top ten hold roughly 20% of the sample.

The chain is encoded by TRBV6-2 or TRBV6-3 joined to TRBJ2-6, with a weak D call of TRBD1 (6 bases match). This TCR came from a man between 70 and 80 years old with acute or convalescent COVID-19. Sequencing was carried out using peripheral blood. The sequenced DNA: TGTGCCAGCAGTTCTTGGATGACAGGTGATAGCTCTGGGGCCAACGTCCTGACTTTC. It encodes CASSSWMTGDSSGANVLTF.